Listed below are T cell receptor beta chains from one sample, sequenced in a study of vaccination effects on CD4 cells after COVID-19. Measured with immunoSEQ multiplex PCR; TCRdb has only the in-frame clones, and not every one. The sample shows tens of thousands of clones, 60% to 85% of them seen only once. No antigen has been identified for these receptors. Sequencing used CD4+ T cells from PBMCs cultured with HCoV-OC43 spike peptides, obtained before COVID-19 vaccination. The receptor set was obtained from a human donor who received a COVID-19 vaccine. Each CDR3 is given with its conserved first and last residue. The D gene is left open where the match is weak. The size entry is marked missing in some rows and otherwise reads once, few, many or a size class.

abundance	v_gene	j_gene	d_gene	CDR3aa	CDR3nt
.	TRBV19	TRBJ1-3	TRBD1	CASSSTGGNTIYF	TGTGCCAGTAGTTCGACAGGGGGAAACACCATATATTTT
few	TRBV18	TRBJ1-1	TRBD1	CASSPVQGAQYTEAFF	TGTGCCAGCTCACCCGTACAGGGGGCGCAGTACACTGAAGCTTTCTTT
once	TRBV5-1	TRBJ2-5	.	CASSLAQEKVTQYF	TGCGCCAGCAGTCTCGCACAAGAAAAGGTGACCCAGTACTTC
few	TRBV10-3	TRBJ1-2	.	CAISSPARAGGYTF	TGTGCCATCAGTTCACCGGCCAGGGCCGGCGGCTACACCTTC
few	TRBV6-5	TRBJ1-3	.	CASSSAITAGNTIYF	TGTGCCAGCAGTTCAGCGATAACCGCTGGAAACACCATATATTTT
few	TRBV2	TRBJ1-4	.	CASSEQSNEKLFF	TGTGCCAGCAGTGAACAGAGTAATGAAAAACTGTTTTTT
.	TRBV14	TRBJ2-2	.	CASTSDTGELFF	TGTGCCAGCACCTCCGACACCGGGGAGCTGTTTTTT
few	TRBV30	TRBJ1-5	.	CAWSVVQSQPQHF	TGTGCCTGGAGTGTGGTCCAATCTCAGCCCCAGCATTTT
.	TRBV27	TRBJ2-3	.	CASSYRDRTDTQYF	TGTGCCAGCAGTTACCGAGACAGGACAGATACGCAGTATTTT
.	TRBV7-9	TRBJ1-1	.	CASSLPPGDTEAFF	TGTGCCAGCAGCTTACCCCCGGGGGACACTGAAGCTTTCTTT
.	TRBV5-1	TRBJ2-2	TRBD1	CASSFTGRDRGSGELFF	TGCGCCAGCAGCTTTACGGGGCGTGACAGGGGATCCGGGGAGCTGTTTTTT
.	TRBV18	TRBJ2-1	TRBD2	CASSQSTSGKFYNEQFF	TGTGCCAGCTCACAATCGACTAGCGGGAAATTCTACAATGAGCAGTTCTTC
.	TRBV3-1/TRBV3-2	TRBJ2-3	.	CASSQGWQGLGLGTDTQYF	TGTGCCAGCAGCCAAGGGTGGCAGGGGTTGGGGCTGGGCACAGATACGCAGTATTTT
.	TRBV5-5	TRBJ1-2	.	CASGVTDFNYGYTF	TGTGCCAGCGGTGTTACGGATTTTAACTATGGCTACACCTTC
.	TRBV27	TRBJ2-7	.	CASSLKGDNLDRSYEQYF	TGTGCCAGCAGTTTAAAGGGAGACAATTTAGACAGGTCCTACGAGCAGTACTTC
.	TRBV27	TRBJ2-2	.	CASSPRWVGTGELFF	TGTGCCAGCAGTCCTCGGTGGGTAGGCACCGGGGAGCTGTTTTTT
.	TRBV7-9	TRBJ2-3	.	CASSRGVDTQYF	TGTGCCAGCAGCCGAGGGGTAGATACGCAGTATTTT
few	TRBV6-2/TRBV6-3	TRBJ1-5	.	CASSYQDNQPQHF	TGTGCCAGCAGTTACCAGGATAATCAGCCCCAGCATTTT
.	TRBV27	TRBJ1-2	TRBD1	CASRPGQGPYRFGYTF	TGTGCCAGCAGGCCGGGACAGGGTCCCTATCGCTTCGGCTACACCTTC
once	TRBV5-4	TRBJ2-5	TRBD2	CASSPGLAGGPEETQYF	TGTGCCAGCAGCCCGGGACTAGCGGGAGGGCCGGAGGAGACCCAGTACTTC
.	TRBV5-1	TRBJ1-4	.	CASSLDRAGKLFF	TGCGCCAGCAGCTTGGACAGGGCGGGGAAACTGTTTTTT
.	TRBV2	TRBJ2-3	.	CASSESLVGTQYF	TGTGCCAGCAGTGAATCTCTAGTCGGTACGCAGTATTTT
.	TRBV11-3	TRBJ2-7	.	CASSLEKGGGNYEQYF	TGTGCCAGCAGCTTAGAGAAGGGGGGAGGAAACTACGAGCAGTACTTC
.	TRBV6-5	TRBJ2-7	TRBD2	CASRDSGSRHEQYF	TGTGCCAGCAGGGATAGCGGGAGTAGGCACGAGCAGTACTTC
.	TRBV2	TRBJ1-4	TRBD1	CASSADRVEKLFF	TGTGCCAGCAGCGCTGACAGGGTTGAAAAACTGTTTTTT
.	TRBV6-7	TRBJ2-2	.	CASSYSIFGFPTSPGELFF	TGTGCCAGCAGTTACTCGATATTTGGCTTCCCAACTTCCCCTGGGGAGCTGTTTTTT
few	TRBV12-3/TRBV12-4	TRBJ1-5	.	CASSPVENQPQHF	TGTGCCAGCAGCCCGGTCGAGAATCAGCCCCAGCATTTT
.	TRBV5-1	TRBJ1-2	.	CASSLRGSDYGYTF	TGCGCCAGCAGCCTGAGGGGTAGCGACTATGGCTACACCTTC
.	TRBV7-9	TRBJ2-7	TRBD2	CASTPGTSGYEQYF	TGTGCCAGCACTCCCGGGACTAGCGGGTACGAGCAGTACTTC
.	TRBV24-1	TRBJ1-2	TRBD1	CATSDHGQGRYGYTF	TGTGCCACCAGTGATCATGGACAGGGGCGGTATGGCTACACCTTC
.	TRBV7-6	TRBJ1-1	.	CASSPLTGSATEAFF	TGTGCCAGCAGCCCCTTGACAGGTTCTGCAACTGAAGCTTTCTTT
.	TRBV11-2	TRBJ2-4	.	CASSPGQFLGIQYF	TGTGCCAGCAGCCCCGGACAGTTCCTAGGCATTCAGTACTTC
once	TRBV4-1	TRBJ1-2	.	CASSQGQVYGYTF	TGCGCCAGCAGCCAAGGGCAGGTTTATGGCTACACCTTC
.	TRBV21-1	TRBJ2-5	.	CASTKNDTNQETQYF	TGTGCCAGCACCAAGAACGACACGAACCAAGAGACCCAGTACTTC
.	TRBV24-1	TRBJ2-5	.	CATGGQSGFQETQYF	TGTGCCACCGGGGGGCAGTCAGGATTCCAAGAGACCCAGTACTTC
.	TRBV5-1	TRBJ1-2	.	CASSQTGQSSYGYTF	TGCGCCAGCAGCCAAACTGGACAGTCCTCCTATGGCTACACCTTC
.	TRBV6-1	TRBJ2-2	.	CASSPSRAGELFF	TGTGCCAGCAGTCCATCCCGGGCCGGGGAGCTGTTTTTT
.	TRBV3-1/TRBV3-2	TRBJ2-2	.	CASSQELYGNTGELFF	TGTGCCAGCAGCCAAGAGCTGTACGGGAACACCGGGGAGCTGTTTTTT
.	TRBV11-1	TRBJ2-5	TRBD1	CASSLEQYRGHETQYF	TGTGCCAGCAGCCTCGAGCAGTACAGGGGACACGAGACCCAGTACTTC
.	TRBV5-8	TRBJ2-1	.	CASSLGDVPSYNEQFF	TGTGCCAGCAGCTTGGGGGACGTCCCCTCCTACAATGAGCAGTTCTTC
.	TRBV19	TRBJ1-4	TRBD1	CASSTNRGEKLFF	TGTGCCAGTAGTACCAACAGGGGGGAAAAACTGTTTTTT
.	TRBV30	TRBJ1-2	TRBD1	CAWSLGQGNYGYTF	TGTGCCTGGAGCCTGGGACAGGGAAACTATGGCTACACCTTC
.	TRBV6-5	TRBJ2-7	.	CASRGSGYEQYF	TGTGCCAGCAGGGGCTCTGGCTACGAGCAGTACTTC
.	TRBV5-1	TRBJ2-2	.	CASSLAGRPNTGELFF	TGCGCCAGCAGCTTGGCGGGGCGGCCAAACACCGGGGAGCTGTTTTTT
.	TRBV12-3/TRBV12-4	TRBJ1-6	.	CASTNIYNSPLHF	TGTGCCAGCACCAACATATATAATTCACCCCTCCACTTT
.	TRBV14	TRBJ1-2	.	CASSPDLANYGYTF	TGTGCCAGCAGCCCCGACTTAGCTAACTATGGCTACACCTTC
once	TRBV12-3/TRBV12-4	TRBJ1-2	.	CASSLAGPYGYTF	TGTGCCAGCAGTTTAGCAGGGCCATATGGCTACACCTTC
.	TRBV4-1	TRBJ1-2	.	CASSQLGWVYGYTF	TGCGCCAGCAGCCAACTGGGGTGGGTTTATGGCTACACCTTC
few	TRBV6-5	TRBJ2-5	TRBD1	CASSSGGTRTQYF	TGTGCCAGCAGTTCAGGGGGTACTAGGACCCAGTACTTC
.	TRBV28	TRBJ2-1	TRBD2	CASSLGGSFDNEQFF	TGTGCCAGCAGTTTAGGCGGGAGTTTCGACAATGAGCAGTTCTTC